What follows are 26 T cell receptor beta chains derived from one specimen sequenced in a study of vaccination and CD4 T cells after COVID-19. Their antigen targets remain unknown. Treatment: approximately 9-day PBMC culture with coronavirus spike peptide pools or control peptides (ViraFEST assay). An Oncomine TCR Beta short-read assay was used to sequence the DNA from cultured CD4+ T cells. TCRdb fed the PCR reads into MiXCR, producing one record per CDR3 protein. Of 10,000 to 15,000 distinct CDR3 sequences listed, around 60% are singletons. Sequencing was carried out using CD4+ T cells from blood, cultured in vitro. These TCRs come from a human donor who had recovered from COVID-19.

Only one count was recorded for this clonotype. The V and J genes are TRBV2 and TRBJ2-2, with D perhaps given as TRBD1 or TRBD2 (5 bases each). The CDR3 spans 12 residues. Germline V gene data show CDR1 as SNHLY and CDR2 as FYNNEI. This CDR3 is CAAYRGAGELFF. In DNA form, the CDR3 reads TGTGCAGCCTATCGGGGCGCCGGGGAGCTGTTTTTT. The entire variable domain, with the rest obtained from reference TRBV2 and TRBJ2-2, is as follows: EPEVTQTPSHQVTQMGQEVILRCVPISNHLYFYWYRQILGQKVEFLVSFYNNEISEKSEIFDDQFSVERPDGSNFTLKIRSTKLEDSAMYFCAAYRGAGELFFGEGSRLTVL.

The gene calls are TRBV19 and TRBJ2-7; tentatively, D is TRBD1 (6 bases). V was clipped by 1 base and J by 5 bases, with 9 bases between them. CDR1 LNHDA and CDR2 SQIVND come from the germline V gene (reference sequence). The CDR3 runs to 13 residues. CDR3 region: CASSIVGGDEQYF. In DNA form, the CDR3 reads TGTGCCAGTAGTATAGTAGGGGGAGACGAGCAGTACTTC.

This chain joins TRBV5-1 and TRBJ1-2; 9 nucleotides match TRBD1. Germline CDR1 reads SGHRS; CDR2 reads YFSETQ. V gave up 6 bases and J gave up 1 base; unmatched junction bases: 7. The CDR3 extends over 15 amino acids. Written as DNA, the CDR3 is TGCGCCAGCAACTCGACAGGGGGAAGTAACTATGGCTACACCTTC. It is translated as CASNSTGGSNYGYTF. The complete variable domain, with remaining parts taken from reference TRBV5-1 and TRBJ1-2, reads KAGVTQTPRYLIKTRGQQVTLSCSPISGHRSVSWYQQTPGQGLQFLFEYFSETQRNKGNFPGRFSGRQFSNSRSEMNVSTLELGDSALYLCASNSTGGSNYGYTFGSGTRLTVV.

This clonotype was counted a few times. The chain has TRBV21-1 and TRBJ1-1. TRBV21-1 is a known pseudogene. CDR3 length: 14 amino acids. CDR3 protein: CASSKGAFDTEAFF. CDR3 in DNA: TGTGCCAGCAGCAAAGGGGCTTTCGACACTGAAGCTTTCTTT.

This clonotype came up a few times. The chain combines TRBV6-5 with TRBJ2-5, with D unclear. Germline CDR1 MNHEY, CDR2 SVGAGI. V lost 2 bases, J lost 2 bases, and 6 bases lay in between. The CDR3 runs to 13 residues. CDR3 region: CASSYGRQETQYF. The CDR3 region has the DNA TGTGCCAGCAGTTACGGCAGGCAAGAGACCCAGTACTTC.

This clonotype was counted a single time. The CDR3 loop is CASSLRFWAGVMTDTQYF. The CDR3 nucleotides read TGTGCCAGCAGTTTAAGGTTTTGGGCGGGAGTGATGACAGATACGCAGTATTTT. The chain has TRBV27 and TRBJ2-3; 7 bases align to TRBD2. The trim removed 2 bases at V and 3 bases at J, leaving 14 bases unmatched. This CDR3 has 18 amino acids. Germline assignment: CDR1 MNHEY and CDR2 SMNVEV (reference sequence).

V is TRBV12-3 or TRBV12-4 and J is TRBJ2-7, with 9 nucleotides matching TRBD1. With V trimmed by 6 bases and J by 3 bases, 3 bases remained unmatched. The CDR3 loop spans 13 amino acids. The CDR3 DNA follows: TGTGCCAGCAGGGCGACAGGGGGCTACGAGCAGTACTTC. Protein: CASRATGGYEQYF.

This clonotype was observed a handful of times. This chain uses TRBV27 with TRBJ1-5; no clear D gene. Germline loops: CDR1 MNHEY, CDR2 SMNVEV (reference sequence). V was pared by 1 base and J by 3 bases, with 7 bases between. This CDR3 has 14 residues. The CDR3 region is CASSLFGTNQPQHF. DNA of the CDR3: TGTGCCAGCAGTTTATTCGGAACCAATCAGCCCCAGCATTTT.

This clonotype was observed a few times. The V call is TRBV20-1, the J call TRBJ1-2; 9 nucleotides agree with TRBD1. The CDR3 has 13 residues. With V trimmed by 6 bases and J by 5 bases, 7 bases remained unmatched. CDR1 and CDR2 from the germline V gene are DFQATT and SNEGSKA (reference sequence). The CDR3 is CSAAPGQGYGYTF. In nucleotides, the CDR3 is TGCAGTGCCGCACCGGGACAGGGATATGGCTACACCTTC.

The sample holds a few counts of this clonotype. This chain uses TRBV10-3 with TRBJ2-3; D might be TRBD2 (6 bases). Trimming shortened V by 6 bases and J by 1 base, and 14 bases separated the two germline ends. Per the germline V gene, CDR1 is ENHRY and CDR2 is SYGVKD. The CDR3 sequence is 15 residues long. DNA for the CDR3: TGTGCCATCAGCATCCGGGACTCGGGCACAGATACGCAGTATTTT. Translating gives CAISIRDSGTDTQYF.

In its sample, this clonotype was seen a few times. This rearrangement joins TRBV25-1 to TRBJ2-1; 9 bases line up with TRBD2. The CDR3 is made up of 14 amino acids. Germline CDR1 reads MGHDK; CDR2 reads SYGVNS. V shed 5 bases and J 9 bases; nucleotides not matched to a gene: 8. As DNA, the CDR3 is TGTGCCAGCAGTTCCGGGACTAGCAGCTCTGAGCAGTTCTTC. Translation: CASSSGTSSSEQFF.

CDR3 in amino acids: CASSLGAWGRANNEQFF. In DNA, the CDR3 is TGTGCCAGCAGCTTAGGGGCATGGGGAAGGGCGAACAATGAGCAGTTCTTC. The chain carries TRBV7-9 and TRBJ2-1, with D hard to call. The V end was cut by 1 base, the J end by 5 bases, with 18 bases between. The CDR3 is made up of 17 amino acids. Germline-derived CDR1 and CDR2 are SEHNR and FQNEAQ (reference sequence).

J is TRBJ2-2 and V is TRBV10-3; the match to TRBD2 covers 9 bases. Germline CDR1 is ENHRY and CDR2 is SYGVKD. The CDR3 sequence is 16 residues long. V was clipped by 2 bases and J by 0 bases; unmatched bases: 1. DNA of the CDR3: TGTGCCATCAGTGAGACTAGCGGGTCGAACACCGGGGAGCTGTTTTTT. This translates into CAISETSGSNTGELFF.

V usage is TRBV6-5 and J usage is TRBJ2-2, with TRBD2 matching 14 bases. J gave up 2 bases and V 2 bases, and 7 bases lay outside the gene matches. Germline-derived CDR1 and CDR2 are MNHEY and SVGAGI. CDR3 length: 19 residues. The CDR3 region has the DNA TGTGCCAGCAGTTACCCCCGGACTAGCGGGAGGATAAACACCGGGGAGCTGTTTTTT. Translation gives CASSYPRTSGRINTGELFF.

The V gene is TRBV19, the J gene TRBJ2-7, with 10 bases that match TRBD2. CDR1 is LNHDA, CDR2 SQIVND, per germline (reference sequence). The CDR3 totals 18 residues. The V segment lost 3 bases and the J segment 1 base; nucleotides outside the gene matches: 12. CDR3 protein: CASSIAPLLAGKSYEQYF. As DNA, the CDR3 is TGTGCCAGTAGTATCGCGCCCCTACTAGCGGGGAAATCCTACGAGCAGTACTTC.

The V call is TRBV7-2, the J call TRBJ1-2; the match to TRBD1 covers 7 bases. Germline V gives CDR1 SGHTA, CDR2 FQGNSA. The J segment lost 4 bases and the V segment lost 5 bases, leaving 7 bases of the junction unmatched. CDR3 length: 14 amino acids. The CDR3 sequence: CASSNRTGLYGYTF. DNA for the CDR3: TGTGCCAGCAGCAATCGGACAGGTCTCTATGGCTACACCTTC.

The chain's CDR3 is CASEDWVGGSPLHF. For the CDR3, the DNA is TGTGCCAGCGAAGACTGGGTGGGAGGTTCACCCCTCCACTTT. The chain combines TRBV6-1 with TRBJ1-6; D not resolved. V was clipped by 8 bases and J by 9 bases, with 17 bases between them. CDR1 and CDR2 from the germline V gene are MNHNS and SASEGT. The CDR3 loop spans 14 amino acids.

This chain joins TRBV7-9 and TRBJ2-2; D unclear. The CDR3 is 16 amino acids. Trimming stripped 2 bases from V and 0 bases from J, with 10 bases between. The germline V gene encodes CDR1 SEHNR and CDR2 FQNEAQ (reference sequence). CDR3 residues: CASSLTPIANTGELFF. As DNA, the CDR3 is TGTGCCAGCAGCTTAACCCCTATCGCGAACACCGGGGAGCTGTTTTTT.

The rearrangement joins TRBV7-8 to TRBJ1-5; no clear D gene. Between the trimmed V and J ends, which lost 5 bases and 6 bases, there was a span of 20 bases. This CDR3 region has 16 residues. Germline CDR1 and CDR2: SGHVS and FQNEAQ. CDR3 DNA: TGTGCCAGCAGCCCCCGGGATTTCAGAGAGGTTCAGCCCCAGCATTTT. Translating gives CASSPRDFREVQPQHF.

The CDR3 sequence: CASSEVPGTGTEKLFF. The CDR3 region has the DNA TGTGCCAGCAGTGAAGTCCCCGGGACAGGGACCGAAAAACTGTTTTTT. The genes are TRBV6-1 and TRBJ1-4; 9 nucleotides match TRBD1. With 1 base clipped from V and 8 bases from J, the junction kept 8 bases outside the gene matches. There are 16 residues in the CDR3. CDR1 and CDR2 from the germline V gene are MNHNS and SASEGT.

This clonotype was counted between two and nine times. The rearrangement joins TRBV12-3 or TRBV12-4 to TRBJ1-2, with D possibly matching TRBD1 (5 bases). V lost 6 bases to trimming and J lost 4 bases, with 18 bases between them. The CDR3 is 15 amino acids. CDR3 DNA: TGTGCCAGCAGATCCGATAGGGGTTCCGTCTATGGCTACACCTTC. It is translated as CASRSDRGSVYGYTF.

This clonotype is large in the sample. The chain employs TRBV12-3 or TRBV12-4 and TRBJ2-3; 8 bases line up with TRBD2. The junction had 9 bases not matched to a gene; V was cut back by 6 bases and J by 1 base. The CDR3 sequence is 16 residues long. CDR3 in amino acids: CASSRRMTSGTDTQYF. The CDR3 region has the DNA TGTGCCAGCAGCCGGAGGATGACTAGCGGCACAGATACGCAGTATTTT.

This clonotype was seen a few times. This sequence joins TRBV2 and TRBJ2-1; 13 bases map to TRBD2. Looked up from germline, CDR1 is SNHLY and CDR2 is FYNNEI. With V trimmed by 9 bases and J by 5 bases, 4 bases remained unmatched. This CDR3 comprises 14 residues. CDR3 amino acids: CASRGLAGDNEQFF. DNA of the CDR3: TGTGCCAGTCGAGGACTAGCGGGAGACAATGAGCAGTTCTTC. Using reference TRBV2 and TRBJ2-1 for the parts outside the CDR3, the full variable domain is EPEVTQTPSHQVTQMGQEVILRCVPISNHLYFYWYRQILGQKVEFLVSFYNNEISEKSEIFDDQFSVERPDGSNFTLKIRSTKLEDSAMYFCASRGLAGDNEQFFGPGTRLTVL.

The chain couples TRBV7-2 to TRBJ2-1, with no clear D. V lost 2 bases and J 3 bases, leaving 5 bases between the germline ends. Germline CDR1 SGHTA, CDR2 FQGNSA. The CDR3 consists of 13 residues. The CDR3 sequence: CASSLQGYNEQFF. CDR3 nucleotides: TGTGCCAGCAGCTTACAAGGCTACAATGAGCAGTTCTTC.

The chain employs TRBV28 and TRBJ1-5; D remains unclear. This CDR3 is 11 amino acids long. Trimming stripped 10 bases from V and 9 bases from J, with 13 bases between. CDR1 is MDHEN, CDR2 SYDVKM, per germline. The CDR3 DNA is TGTGCCACCTCCGCCGCAGGGCCCCAGCATTTT. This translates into CATSAAGPQHF.

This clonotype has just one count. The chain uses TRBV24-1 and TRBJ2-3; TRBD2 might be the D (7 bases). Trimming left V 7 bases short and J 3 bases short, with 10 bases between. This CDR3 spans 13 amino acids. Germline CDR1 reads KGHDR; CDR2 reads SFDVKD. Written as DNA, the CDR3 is TGTGCCACCAGGGGGGGGGCGACAGATACGCAGTATTTT. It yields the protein CATRGGATDTQYF.